This T cell receptor beta chain emerged from a study of blood T cell repertoires in COVID-19. Sequenced by immunoSEQ multiplex PCR; TCRdb stores in-frame clones only, minus some. Here the sample spans 98,000 or so clones, 70% to 85% being singletons. Germline lookup yields CDR1 SGHTA and CDR2 FQGNSA. Losses at the gene ends were 6 bases for V and 10 bases for J; bases not matched to a gene: 12. The CDR3 has 15 residues. The TCR originated in a woman of 80 years or more with active or convalescent COVID-19. The sequenced material came from peripheral blood. This sequence joins TRBV7-2 and TRBJ1-6; the match to TRBD1 covers 7 bases. The chain's CDR3 is CASSGDRAAASPLHF. The CDR3, as DNA: TGTGCCAGCAGTGGAGACAGGGCGGCCGCATCACCCCTCCACTTT.